Listed below are T cell receptor beta chains from one sample, sequenced in a study of CD8+ T cells in alopecia areata. TCRdb's copy holds only in-frame clones and misses some; the assay was immunoSEQ multiplex PCR. Among roughly 130,000 clones, over 50% were seen once, and the ten largest hold 4.5%. The sample in question was CD4+ T cells sorted from blood, obtained at week 0. Receptors were obtained from a human donor with alopecia areata. Both conserved end residues are part of each CDR3. Fields, in order: J gene, clone size, CDR3 length, V gene, D gene, CDR3 DNA, CDR3 protein. A D gene is named only where the DNA matches it firmly. The size entry is marked missing in some rows and otherwise reads once, few, many or a size class.

J: TRBJ1-1
size: few
length: 16
V: TRBV7-8
D: NA
DNA: TGTGCCAGCAGCTACCGGCCGTTCGGGATGAACACTGAAGCTTTCTTT
CDR3: CASSYRPFGMNTEAFF

J: TRBJ2-5
size: NA
length: 12
V: TRBV6-6
D: NA
DNA: TGTGCCAGCAGTTACTCGTTTGAGACCCAGTACTTC
CDR3: CASSYSFETQYF

J: TRBJ2-1
size: NA
length: 13
V: TRBV28
D: TRBD2
DNA: TGTGCCAGTCGTAGCGGGACCTACAATGAGCAGTTCTTC
CDR3: CASRSGTYNEQFF

J: TRBJ2-3
size: NA
length: 14
V: TRBV5-1
D: NA
DNA: TGCGCCAGCAGCTTGGCGGGGAGCACAGATACGCAGTATTTT
CDR3: CASSLAGSTDTQYF

J: TRBJ1-2
size: NA
length: 15
V: TRBV15
D: TRBD1
DNA: TGTGCCACCAGCAGAGGAGGACAGGGGGGCTATGGCTACACCTTC
CDR3: CATSRGGQGGYGYTF

J: TRBJ2-7
size: NA
length: 15
V: TRBV10-3
D: TRBD2
DNA: TGTGCCATCAGACCAACTAGCGGGGGGGCCCACGAGCAGTACTTC
CDR3: CAIRPTSGGAHEQYF

J: TRBJ2-5
size: few
length: 13
V: TRBV19
D: NA
DNA: TGTGCCAGTAGTGCGACTAGTCCAGAGACCCAGTACTTC
CDR3: CASSATSPETQYF

J: TRBJ2-1
size: NA
length: 14
V: TRBV29-1
D: NA
DNA: TGCAGCGGCCTCTGGGGCGGGACCTACAATGAGCAGTTCTTC
CDR3: CSGLWGGTYNEQFF

J: TRBJ2-5
size: few
length: 16
V: TRBV6-1
D: TRBD2
DNA: TGTGCCAGCAGTGTGGGACTAGCGGCCTCAGCGGAGACCCAGTACTTC
CDR3: CASSVGLAASAETQYF

J: TRBJ1-1
size: few
length: 15
V: TRBV7-8
D: NA
DNA: TGTGCCAGCAGCTTAGCGGATGGACTGAACACTGAAGCTTTCTTT
CDR3: CASSLADGLNTEAFF

J: TRBJ2-7
size: NA
length: 13
V: TRBV11-3
D: NA
DNA: TGTGCCAGCAGAGCACAGGGAAGCTACGAGCAGTACTTC
CDR3: CASRAQGSYEQYF

J: TRBJ2-1
size: NA
length: 15
V: TRBV5-4
D: TRBD1
DNA: TGTGCCAGCAGCCCCGACAGGGCATCCTACAATGAGCAGTTCTTC
CDR3: CASSPDRASYNEQFF

J: TRBJ1-3
size: few
length: 13
V: TRBV28
D: TRBD1
DNA: TGTGCCAGCAGGGGACAGGTCCTTGACACCATATATTTT
CDR3: CASRGQVLDTIYF

J: TRBJ2-1
size: NA
length: 16
V: TRBV5-1
D: TRBD2
DNA: TGCGCCAGCAGCTTGAAAAATCGAGCGGGAGTATCCGGGCAGTTCTTC
CDR3: CASSLKNRAGVSGQFF

J: TRBJ2-3
size: NA
length: 15
V: TRBV7-2
D: NA
DNA: TGTGCCAGCAGCTTGAATGGGGGGAGCACAGATACGCAGTATTTT
CDR3: CASSLNGGSTDTQYF

J: TRBJ2-2
size: NA
length: 16
V: TRBV7-2
D: NA
DNA: TGTGCCAGCAGCTTAGTTGCTAGCGTGAGCACCGGGGAGCTGTTTTTT
CDR3: CASSLVASVSTGELFF

J: TRBJ2-6
size: few
length: 16
V: TRBV25-1
D: TRBD2
DNA: TGTGCCAGCACCGGGACTAGAGCGTCTGGGGCCAACGTCCTGACTTTC
CDR3: CASTGTRASGANVLTF